Below, 21 T cell receptor beta chains from the same sample are listed, as sequenced in a study of blood T cells in healthy people across ages. With a J-beta primer mix and a sample-barcoded 5' primer, a second PCR ran about 6 to 11 cycles. One entry per CDR3 protein, called by TCRdb with MiXCR from the 5' RACE reads. This sample has around 970,000 distinct CDR3 sequences, with about 51% found just once. The sample was blood. These receptors all come from a woman aged 55 to 70 in good health.

This clonotype was recorded a few times. This chain joins TRBV7-9 and TRBJ1-1, with D possibly TRBD1 on 6 matching bases. The V end lost 4 bases, the J end lost 5 bases, and 17 bases lay between the germline ends. Germline CDR1 and CDR2: SEHNR and FQNEAQ (reference sequence). The CDR3 is 15 amino acids. CDR3 DNA: TGTGCCAGCAGCTCAGAGGGGGTCCGGGAGACTGAAGCTTTCTTT. It yields the protein CASSSEGVRETEAFF.

The chain combines TRBV20-1 with TRBJ2-1; the D gene could be TRBD1 or TRBD2 (5 bases each). The CDR3 extends over 13 amino acids. Germline CDR1 and CDR2: DFQATT and SNEGSKA (reference sequence). V was trimmed by 3 bases and J by 6 bases, leaving 12 bases between them. The CDR3 DNA sequence: TGCAGTGCTAGCGGAGGTGGGGCCAATGAGCAGTTCTTC. Translated: CSASGGGANEQFF.

The chain has TRBV18 and TRBJ1-2, with unresolved D. The CDR3 has 16 amino acids. The germline CDR1 and CDR2 sequences are KGHSH and LQKENI. V was cut by 3 bases and J by 1 base, with 15 bases left in between. The CDR3 here is CASSPTSWGSNYGYTF. CDR3 DNA sequence: TGTGCCAGCTCACCTACATCTTGGGGAAGTAACTATGGCTACACCTTC.

Ten or more counts support this clonotype. The rearrangement uses TRBV7-9 and TRBJ2-7; 13 bases are shared with TRBD2. The CDR3 has 14 amino acids. V shed 5 bases, J shed 6 bases, and the junction held 4 bases outside the gene matches. Germline CDR1 SEHNR, CDR2 FQNEAQ (reference sequence). The CDR3 DNA sequence: TGTGCCAGCAGCCTGGGACTAGCGGGAACCGAGCAGTACTTC. This gives the protein CASSLGLAGTEQYF.

The chain employs TRBV10-3 and TRBJ2-5, with D tentatively TRBD2 (5 bases). Trimming shortened V by 4 bases and J by 1 base, and 10 bases separated the two germline ends. Germline V gene data show CDR1 as ENHRY and CDR2 as SYGVKD. This CDR3 has 14 residues. CDR3 bases: TGTGCCATCAGTGCGGCGAGGGCCCAAGAGACCCAGTACTTC. Translated: CAISAARAQETQYF.

This clonotype was detected only once. The rearrangement uses TRBV7-3 and TRBJ2-5, with D possibly called TRBD1 or TRBD2 (5 bases each). Germline lookup yields CDR1 SGHTA and CDR2 FQGTGA. CDR3 length: 15 amino acids. Trimming pared 4 bases from V and 2 bases from J, leaving 14 bases between. CDR3 coding DNA: TGTGCCAGCAGCTCTTCGGGGCGGCCTCAAGAGACCCAGTACTTC. It encodes CASSSSGRPQETQYF.

Only a few counts were recorded for this clonotype. The rearrangement joins TRBV12-3 or TRBV12-4 to TRBJ2-7; tentative D call: TRBD1 (7 bases). CDR3 length: 14 residues. V lost 6 bases, J lost 6 bases, and 18 bases lay in between. CDR3 coding DNA: TGTGCCAGCAGCCGATATGACAGGGAGGTCGAGCAGTACTTC. This codes for CASSRYDREVEQYF.

The gene calls are TRBV28 and TRBJ2-5; D remains ambiguous. The DNA end is more similar to TRBJ2-7, so the J call may be wrong. The CDR3 extends over 13 amino acids. The germline V gene has CDR1 MDHEN and CDR2 SYDVKM. This CDR3 is CASSLLISREQYF. CDR3 DNA: TGTGCCAGCAGTTTGTTGATTTCTCGCGAGCAGTACTTC.

The chain links TRBV28 to TRBJ2-1, with 8 bases that match TRBD2. Trimming at V came to 2 bases and at J to 7 bases, leaving 4 bases not matched to a gene. CDR3 length equals 14 residues. Germline V lookup: CDR1 MDHEN, CDR2 SYDVKM. CDR3 loop: CASSLAGTRNEQFF. The CDR3 DNA reads as TGTGCCAGCAGTTTAGCGGGGACTAGGAATGAGCAGTTCTTC.

The genes are TRBV28 and TRBJ2-7; 9 bases fit TRBD1. The CDR3 covers 15 residues. V shed 5 bases and J 4 bases; nucleotides not matched to a gene: 9. From germline, CDR1 is MDHEN and CDR2 SYDVKM. The CDR3 here is CASSVLGTGLYEQYF. The DNA of the CDR3 is TGTGCCAGCAGTGTACTCGGGACAGGGTTGTACGAGCAGTACTTC.

The genes are TRBV7-9 and TRBJ1-1, with D uncertain. The CDR3 is 15 amino acids. Germline loops: CDR1 SEHNR, CDR2 FQNEAQ (reference sequence). V dropped 7 bases and J dropped 2 bases, with 17 bases sitting between them. CDR3 DNA: TGTGCCAGCACCCCAACCGGTTGGGGTAACACTGAAGCTTTCTTT. Encoded protein: CASTPTGWGNTEAFF. The full variable domain, rest sourced from reference TRBV7-9 and TRBJ1-1, is DTGVSQNPRHKITKRGQNVTFRCDPISEHNRLYWYRQTLGQGPEFLTYFQNEAQLEKSRLLSDRFSAERPKGSFSTLEIQRTEQGDSAMYLCASTPTGWGNTEAFFGQGTRLTVV.

This clonotype was picked up a small number of times. The rearrangement uses TRBV24-1 and TRBJ2-5; a weak D match, TRBD2 (7 bases). Trimming took 6 bases from V and 6 from J, leaving 13 bases between them. The V gene's germline CDR1 is KGHDR and CDR2 SFDVKD. The CDR3 runs to 13 residues. The CDR3 loop reads CATSLTGGQTQYF. The CDR3 DNA reads TGTGCCACCAGTCTCACGGGGGGCCAGACCCAGTACTTC.

This clonotype was observed once. The CDR3 is CATSRYTSCEQYF. The CDR3 DNA reads TGTGCCACCAGCAGATATACTAGCTGCGAGCAGTACTTC. The chain links TRBV15 to TRBJ2-7, with a tentative D call TRBD2 (6 bases). Germline V gene lookup returns CDR1 LNHNV and CDR2 YYDKDF (reference sequence). Trimming removed 2 bases at V and 6 bases at J, with 11 bases between. The length of the CDR3 is 13 residues.

The table lists this clonotype with a few counts. The chain combines TRBV20-1 with TRBJ2-7, with D perhaps given as TRBD1 or TRBD2 (6 bases each). Per the germline V gene, CDR1 is DFQATT and CDR2 is SNEGSKA (reference sequence). CDR3 length: 17 amino acids. V was pared by 4 bases and J by 4 bases, with 26 bases between. The CDR3 bases are TGCAGTGCTAATTCCCGGGGGACACCCAACCCCTTATACGAGCAGTACTTC. It yields the protein CSANSRGTPNPLYEQYF.

The chain links TRBV7-2 to TRBJ2-5; D unclear. V lost 1 base, J lost 4 bases, and 7 bases lay in between. The CDR3 spans 13 residues. Germline V CDR1 and CDR2: SGHTA, FQGNSA. As DNA, the CDR3 is TGTGCCAGCAGCTTAGTCTGGGGAGAGACCCAGTACTTC. It yields the protein CASSLVWGETQYF.

The V gene is TRBV12-3 or TRBV12-4, the J gene TRBJ1-1, with 8 bases aligning to TRBD1. The CDR3 is 16 residues long. J lost 3 bases, V lost 2 bases, and 8 bases had no gene match. CDR3 sequence (DNA): TGTGCCAGCAGTTTATGGGGCAGGGGGCTTTACACTGAAGCTTTCTTT. Protein: CASSLWGRGLYTEAFF.

The chain is built from TRBV18 and TRBJ2-3, with 11 bases that match TRBD2. This CDR3 comprises 16 residues. Germline V gives CDR1 KGHSH, CDR2 LQKENI. V lost 3 bases, J lost 6 bases, and 8 bases stayed unmatched. The CDR3 bases are TGTGCCAGCTCACCGACTAGCGGGATTCTAGCGGATACGCAGTATTTT. Translation: CASSPTSGILADTQYF.

This chain joins TRBV6-2 or TRBV6-3 and TRBJ2-5; D is perhaps TRBD2 (6 bases). This CDR3 comprises 16 residues. The germline CDR1 and CDR2 sequences are MNHEY and SVGEGT. Trimming stripped 6 bases from V and 4 bases from J, with 21 bases between. The CDR3 loop is CASSRLPGPGRETQYF. CDR3 coding DNA: TGTGCCAGCAGCCGGTTGCCGGGTCCCGGGAGAGAGACCCAGTACTTC.

This chain connects TRBV5-1 to TRBJ2-1, with a weak D call TRBD1 (5 bases). Looked up from germline, CDR1 is SGHRS and CDR2 is YFSETQ. Between the trimmed V and J ends, which lost 6 bases and 10 bases, there was a span of 11 bases. This CDR3 region has 11 residues. The CDR3 bases are TGCGCCAGCACCCAACAGGACGAGCAGTTCTTC. It is translated as CASTQQDEQFF.

V and J are TRBV6-6 and TRBJ2-5, with D unclear. Trimming pared 6 bases from V and 0 bases from J, leaving 11 bases between. Germline CDR1 MNHNY, CDR2 SVGAGI (reference sequence). This CDR3 is built from 14 residues. In nucleotides, the CDR3 is TGTGCCAGCAGGGAGACGGCAAACCAAGAGACCCAGTACTTC. It is translated as CASRETANQETQYF.

The chain joins TRBV5-1 to TRBJ2-5, with 10 bases fitting TRBD1. The J call is in doubt because the DNA end fits TRBJ2-7 better. CDR3 length: 15 residues. In germline, CDR1 is SGHRS, CDR2 YFSETQ. The CDR3 DNA reads TGCGCCAGCAGCTTGAGTGTGACAGGGGGCTCCGAGCAGTACTTC. This encodes CASSLSVTGGSEQYF.